This TCR beta chain was found in a study of human thymus T cells. Profiled with immunoSEQ multiplex PCR; TCRdb holds only in-frame clones, not every one. The table records 100,000 to 150,000 clones, around 94% of them present only once. J gave up 5 bases and V 1 base, and 5 bases lay outside the gene matches. CDR3 length: 16 residues. In germline, CDR1 is SGHTA, CDR2 FQGNSA. A note on this clone: The antigen is undetermined.

Notes on the study in general: Gene usage (both V and J) appeared biased in thymic and blood repertoires. Related studies noted strongly shared thymic repertoires across unrelated people.

Thymus tissue was removed during corrective cardiac surgery. The donors were infants in Finland with congenital heart defects, otherwise immunologically healthy. This receptor was identified in a boy under two years old with a congenital heart defect but otherwise immunologically healthy. This chain joins TRBV7-2 and TRBJ2-1, with 10 bases matching TRBD2. The sample comprised thymus tissue. The CDR3 is CASSLGLAGVHNEQFF. In nucleotides, the CDR3 is TGTGCCAGCAGCTTAGGCCTAGCGGGGGTACACAATGAGCAGTTCTTC.